These 24 T cell receptor beta chains share one sample of origin, sequenced in a study of response to subunit inactivated influenza vaccine. In TCRdb, the RT-PCR reads were re-called with MiXCR into one record per CDR3 protein. The profile covers 650,000 to 800,000 distinct CDR3 sequences, with around 14% appearing a single time and around 7% taken by the ten largest. The specimen comprised PBMCs from blood, sampled about 14 days before vaccination. The origin of the receptors is a man aged 50 or older who received an inactivated influenza vaccine.

This clonotype showed up many times. This chain joins TRBV7-2 and TRBJ2-7; tentatively, D is TRBD2 (6 bases). V gave up 5 bases and J gave up 2 bases, with 10 bases separating them. From germline, CDR1 is SGHTA and CDR2 FQGNSA. The CDR3 extends over 13 amino acids. Written as DNA, the CDR3 is TGTGCCAGCAGCCTCAGGGAGGCCTACGAGCAGTACTTC. It encodes CASSLREAYEQYF.

The chain uses TRBV5-6 and TRBJ1-5; D is perhaps TRBD1 (5 bases). The CDR3 loop spans 15 amino acids. Trimming took off 4 bases at V and 7 bases at J, with 18 bases between the two ends. The germline CDR1 and CDR2 sequences are SGHDT and YYEEEE. DNA for the CDR3: TGTGCCAGCAGCCAAACTTTGGGGCTTCGGCAGCCCCAGCATTTT. Its protein product is CASSQTLGLRQPQHF.

This clonotype has ten or more counts. The V and J genes are TRBV6-2 or TRBV6-3 and TRBJ2-4, with D tentatively TRBD1 (6 bases). The CDR3 covers 20 residues. Germline CDR1 and CDR2: MNHEY and SVGEGT. V lost 2 bases to trimming and J lost 0 bases, with 23 bases between them. The DNA of the CDR3 is TGTGCCAGCAGTTACACGCCGGGACACGGAAATACCCTAGCCAAAAACATTCAGTACTTC. Protein: CASSYTPGHGNTLAKNIQYF.

The chain has TRBV14 and TRBJ2-1; D remains ambiguous. This CDR3 has 16 residues. Germline values: CDR1 SGHDN, CDR2 FVKESK. V shed 1 base and J shed 0 bases, with 10 bases lying between them. Here the CDR3 DNA reads TGTGCCAGCAGCCAAGTTTGGGGTACCTCCTACAATGAGCAGTTCTTC. Its protein product is CASSQVWGTSYNEQFF.

This chain joins TRBV29-1 and TRBJ1-2; D might be TRBD1 (5 bases). In germline, CDR1 is SQVTM, CDR2 ANQGSEA. This CDR3 is built from 13 residues. Trimming left V 4 bases short and J 3 bases short, with 12 bases between. The CDR3 loop is CSVALRGDYGYTF. CDR3 in DNA: TGCAGCGTTGCTTTGAGGGGAGACTATGGCTACACCTTC.

CDR3 amino acids: CSAQEGSGADTQYF. CDR3 DNA: TGCAGTGCCCAAGAGGGTTCTGGCGCAGATACGCAGTATTTT. The chain employs TRBV20-1 and TRBJ2-3; TRBD2 might be the D (5 bases). V lost 6 bases and J lost 4, with 17 bases in between. CDR1 and CDR2 (germline): DFQATT, SNEGSKA (reference sequence). The CDR3 runs 14 residues.

This clonotype occurred a few times. The CDR3 reads CASSSQGKGYTF. As DNA, the CDR3 is TGTGCCAGCAGTTCACAGGGGAAGGGCTACACCTTC. The chain has TRBV28 and TRBJ1-2; 7 nucleotides match TRBD1. Germline CDR1 reads MDHEN; CDR2 reads SYDVKM. V lost 4 bases, J lost 8 bases, and 4 bases stayed unmatched. The CDR3 loop spans 12 amino acids.

V and J are TRBV12-3 or TRBV12-4 and TRBJ2-2; the match to TRBD2 covers 9 bases. This CDR3 is 19 amino acids long. V dropped 5 bases and J dropped 3; count of bases not matched to a gene: 16. CDR3 nucleotide sequence: TGTGCCAGCAGTCTAGGGTTGGGGCTAGCGGGGTTTCACACCGGGGAGCTGTTTTTT. Protein product: CASSLGLGLAGFHTGELFF.

This clonotype was counted between two and nine times. This chain uses TRBV29-1 with TRBJ2-3; D perhaps matches TRBD1 (6 bases). The CDR3 is 16 amino acids. CDR1 and CDR2 from the germline V gene are SQVTM and ANQGSEA. Between the trimmed V and J ends, which lost 7 bases and 3 bases, there was a span of 23 bases. CDR3 nucleotides: TGCAGCGCCCGAAGGGGCTTACAGGGTACGACAGATACGCAGTATTTT. Translation: CSARRGLQGTTDTQYF.

The rearrangement joins TRBV6-2 or TRBV6-3 to TRBJ1-1; D call uncertain. The CDR3 has 15 residues. CDR1 is MNHEY and CDR2 is SVGEGT in the germline V gene. The ends were cut back, 0 bases at V and 4 bases at J, with 12 bases in the middle. The CDR3 DNA reads as TGTGCCAGCAGTTACTCGATTAACAGAGGCACTGAAGCTTTCTTT. Translated, it gives CASSYSINRGTEAFF.

The chain combines TRBV5-5 with TRBJ1-2; D is ambiguous. CDR1 is SGHKS, CDR2 YYEKEE, per germline (reference sequence). This CDR3 has 14 amino acids. V lost 0 bases and J 8 bases, leaving 14 bases between the germline ends. The CDR3: CASSLDLRPGGYTF. The CDR3 nucleotides are TGTGCCAGCAGCTTGGACCTAAGGCCAGGCGGCTACACCTTC.

This clonotype was seen ten or more times. CDR3 DNA sequence: TGTGCCAGCAGTTACTCGGAGGGTATGGGGACTGAAGCTTTCTTT. It is translated as CASSYSEGMGTEAFF. The chain uses TRBV6-5 and TRBJ1-1; D is unresolved. Germline V lookup: CDR1 MNHEY, CDR2 SVGAGI. The CDR3 sequence is 15 residues long. V was cut by 0 bases and J by 5 bases, with 13 bases left in between.

Only a few counts were recorded for this clonotype. The V call is TRBV7-2, the J call TRBJ2-3; unclear D gene. The V gene lost 1 base and the J gene lost 4 bases, with 12 bases spanning the gap. The CDR3 has 15 residues. Germline CDR1 reads SGHTA; CDR2 reads FQGNSA. This CDR3 is CASSLGLGGPDTQYF. CDR3 DNA sequence: TGTGCCAGCAGCTTAGGCTTGGGTGGCCCAGATACGCAGTATTTT. The whole variable domain, remainder taken from reference TRBV7-2 and TRBJ2-3, is GAGVSQSPSNKVTEKGKDVELRCDPISGHTALYWYRQSLGQGLEFLIYFQGNSAPDKSGLPSDRFSAERTGGSVSTLTIQRTQQEDSAVYLCASSLGLGGPDTQYFGPGTRLTVL.

The chain has TRBV12-3 or TRBV12-4 and TRBJ2-7, with D uncertain. There are 13 residues in the CDR3. With 4 bases removed from V and 0 bases from J, the gap between germline ends came to 7 bases. The CDR3 protein is CASSSTLSYEQYF. CDR3 coding DNA: TGTGCCAGCAGTTCAACCCTCTCCTACGAGCAGTACTTC.

A few counts support this clonotype. This chain uses TRBV6-5 with TRBJ2-1; TRBD2 matches 8 bases. The CDR3 sequence is 15 residues long. Germline CDR1 and CDR2: MNHEY and SVGAGI. The J segment lost 2 bases and the V segment lost 0 bases, leaving 0 bases of the junction unmatched. CDR3 protein: CASSYSSGAYNEQFF. CDR3 sequence (DNA): TGTGCCAGCAGTTACTCTAGCGGGGCCTACAATGAGCAGTTCTTC.

The chain recombines TRBV10-3 with TRBJ2-7, with 9 bases that match TRBD1. CDR3 length: 14 amino acids. V lost 5 bases, J lost 5 bases, and 7 bases stayed unmatched. Germline CDR1 is ENHRY and CDR2 is SYGVKD. Here the CDR3 DNA reads TGTGCCATCAGTTTTACAGGGGGCGCGGACGAGCAGTACTTC. Encoded protein: CAISFTGGADEQYF.

This clonotype occurred a few times. V is TRBV5-1 and J is TRBJ2-3; the match to TRBD1 covers 7 bases. From germline, CDR1 is SGHRS and CDR2 YFSETQ. V shed 3 bases and J 2 bases; nucleotides not matched to a gene: 6. The CDR3 is 15 amino acids. The CDR3 DNA reads TGCGCCAGCAGCTCTGGGACAGTGAACACAGATACGCAGTATTTT. This gives the protein CASSSGTVNTDTQYF.

This clonotype has just a few counts. This chain connects TRBV6-5 to TRBJ2-7; D uncertain. V was shortened by 4 bases and J by 6 bases, with 10 bases between the two germline ends. Germline CDR1 MNHEY, CDR2 SVGAGI. CDR3 size: 12 residues. For the CDR3, the DNA is TGTGCCAGCAGTTTCCGACCAGGCGAGCAGTACTTC. Its translation: CASSFRPGEQYF.

This clonotype was counted a few times. The CDR3, as DNA: TGCGCCAGCAGCTTAATTTGGGGAAGCTCCTACAATGAGCAGTTCTTC. Translating gives CASSLIWGSSYNEQFF. The chain is built from TRBV5-1 and TRBJ2-1; D remains unclear. The CDR3 length is 16 residues. V was cut by 2 bases and J by 0 bases, with 12 bases left in between. CDR1 is SGHRS, CDR2 YFSETQ, per germline.

Many counts were recorded for this clonotype. The chain carries TRBV4-3 and TRBJ2-2, with D possibly being TRBD1 or TRBD2 (6 bases each). Trimming left V 0 bases short and J 0 bases short, with 17 bases between. Germline V gene sequence: CDR1 LGHNA, CDR2 YSLEER. This CDR3 has 19 amino acids. For the CDR3, the DNA is TGCGCCAGCAGCCAAGATAAGGGGGACTGGACTACGAACACCGGGGAGCTGTTTTTT. Protein: CASSQDKGDWTTNTGELFF.

This clonotype was counted between two and nine times. The J gene is TRBJ1-2, the V gene TRBV29-1; D gene ambiguous. The germline gives CDR1 SQVTM, CDR2 ANQGSEA. The ends were cut back, 4 bases at V and 4 bases at J, with 10 bases in the middle. The CDR3 totals 12 residues. The CDR3 DNA sequence: TGCAGCGTTGCTGGCGGGATCTATGGCTACACCTTC. Translated: CSVAGGIYGYTF.

The chain couples TRBV30 to TRBJ1-2; D remains ambiguous. The CDR3 extends over 13 amino acids. With 0 bases removed from V and 2 bases from J, the gap between germline ends came to 7 bases. The V gene's germline CDR1 is GTSNPN and CDR2 SVGIG (reference sequence). The CDR3 sequence is CAWSVRSNYGYTF. CDR3 DNA: TGTGCCTGGAGTGTACGGTCGAACTATGGCTACACCTTC.

This clonotype was recorded a few times. The chain joins TRBV7-2 to TRBJ2-7; D perhaps matches TRBD1 (5 bases). Germline CDR1 is SGHTA and CDR2 is FQGNSA. V lost 5 bases to trimming and J lost 3 bases, with 14 bases between them. This CDR3 is built from 14 residues. The CDR3, as DNA: TGTGCCAGCAGCGCCCGGACAATTAGCTACGAGCAGTACTTC. Protein product: CASSARTISYEQYF.

Only a few counts were recorded for this clonotype. V is TRBV4-3 and J is TRBJ2-2; 8 nucleotides agree with TRBD2. Germline CDR1 LGHNA, CDR2 YSLEER. Trimming at V came to 0 bases and at J to 2 bases, leaving 8 bases not matched to a gene. The CDR3 covers 18 residues. The CDR3 DNA is TGCGCCAGCAGCCAAGAATGGTCCGCGGGGGGAAACACCGGGGAGCTGTTTTTT. Its protein is CASSQEWSAGGNTGELFF.